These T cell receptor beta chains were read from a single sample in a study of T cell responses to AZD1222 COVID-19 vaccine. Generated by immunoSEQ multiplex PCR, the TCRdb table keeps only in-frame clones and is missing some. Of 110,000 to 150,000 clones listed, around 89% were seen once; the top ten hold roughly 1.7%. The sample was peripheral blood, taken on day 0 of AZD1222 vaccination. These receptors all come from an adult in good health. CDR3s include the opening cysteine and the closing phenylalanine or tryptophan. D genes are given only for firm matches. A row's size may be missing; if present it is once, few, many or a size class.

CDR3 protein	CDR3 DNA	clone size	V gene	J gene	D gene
CASSQDQGREAFF	TGCGCCAGCAGCCAAGATCAGGGCAGAGAAGCTTTCTTT	once	TRBV4-1	TRBJ1-1	.
CASSYGAGDGYTF	TGTGCCAGCAGTTACGGTGCAGGGGACGGCTACACCTTC	.	TRBV6-6	TRBJ1-2	.
CASKRTSGRETQYF	TGTGCCAGCAAAAGGACTAGCGGGCGAGAGACCCAGTACTTC	few	TRBV5-4	TRBJ2-5	TRBD2
CASSTARDGEAFF	TGTGCCAGCAGCACGGCCAGGGACGGGGAAGCTTTCTTT	.	TRBV6-5	TRBJ1-1	.
CASAKAGWDADTQYF	TGTGCCAGCGCCAAGGCGGGGTGGGACGCAGATACGCAGTATTTT	.	TRBV7-9	TRBJ2-3	.
CASSTGVGYTF	TGTGCCAGCAGTACAGGGGTTGGCTACACCTTC	.	TRBV2	TRBJ1-2	TRBD1
CASRATTVTNSPLHF	TGTGCCAGCAGAGCGACGACGGTAACTAATTCACCCCTCCACTTT	.	TRBV2	TRBJ1-6	.
CASSQQVNYGYTF	TGCGCCAGCAGCCAACAAGTTAACTATGGCTACACCTTC	few	TRBV4-1	TRBJ1-2	.
CASSLQGTAFF	TGTGCCAGCAGCTTACAGGGGACGGCTTTCTTT	few	TRBV7-9	TRBJ1-1	.
CASSFTGSASDTQYF	TGTGCCAGCAGCTTTACGGGGAGTGCCTCAGATACGCAGTATTTT	.	TRBV11-2	TRBJ2-3	.
CASSLVGGLVYGYTF	TGTGCCAGCAGCTTGGTGGGGGGCCTTGTCTATGGCTACACCTTC	.	TRBV5-6	TRBJ1-2	.
CASRGGTGPSSPLHF	TGTGCCAGCAGAGGCGGGACAGGGCCCTCTTCACCCCTCCACTTT	.	TRBV28	TRBJ1-6	TRBD1
CASSRTGVQPQHF	TGTGCCAGCAGCCGTACGGGGGTTCAGCCCCAGCATTTT	.	TRBV5-6	TRBJ1-5	.
CASSKASGAYNEQFF	TGTGCCAGCAGCAAAGCTAGCGGGGCCTACAATGAGCAGTTCTTC	.	TRBV7-2	TRBJ2-1	TRBD2
CATAGLNPGTDTQYF	TGTGCCACCGCGGGGCTAAACCCGGGCACAGATACGCAGTATTTT	.	TRBV24-1	TRBJ2-3	.
CASSRGRGSEQYF	TGTGCCAGCAGTCGGGGAAGGGGAAGCGAGCAGTACTTC	.	TRBV13	TRBJ2-7	.
CATSRDPQDGYTF	TGTGCCACCAGCAGAGATCCGCAGGATGGCTACACCTTC	.	TRBV15	TRBJ1-2	.
CASIYRGPPGNEQFF	TGTGCCAGCATTTACCGGGGGCCCCCGGGTAATGAGCAGTTCTTC	.	TRBV7-2	TRBJ2-1	.
CSVERQGVSYEQYF	TGCAGCGTTGAACGGCAGGGAGTCTCCTACGAGCAGTACTTC	.	TRBV29-1	TRBJ2-7	.
CASGGATNTEAFF	TGTGCCAGTGGGGGAGCTACGAACACTGAAGCTTTCTTT	once	TRBV28	TRBJ1-1	.
CASSPQAYEQYF	TGTGCCAGCAGCCCGCAAGCCTACGAGCAGTACTTC	.	TRBV14	TRBJ2-7	.
CASSLSVGVQGYTF	TGTGCCAGCAGTTTATCTGTAGGGGTCCAGGGCTACACCTTC	.	TRBV27	TRBJ1-2	.
CACPRDRVNQPQHF	TGTGCCTGCCCACGGGACCGAGTGAATCAGCCCCAGCATTTT	.	TRBV30	TRBJ1-5	.
CASSSSGEISEQYF	TGTGCCAGCAGCTCGTCCGGGGAGATCTCCGAGCAGTACTTC	.	TRBV7-9	TRBJ2-7	.
CASSLERDNTEAFF	TGTGCCAGCAGCTTAGAGAGGGACAACACTGAAGCTTTCTTT	.	TRBV7-9	TRBJ1-1	.
CASRGRRTNEKLFF	TGTGCCAGCAGGGGTCGTCGAACTAATGAAAAACTGTTTTTT	.	TRBV2	TRBJ1-4	.
CASRSSGIGNTEAFF	TGTGCCAGCAGAAGCAGTGGGATTGGAAACACTGAAGCTTTCTTT	.	TRBV2	TRBJ1-1	.
CASSQDGLAGGYNEQFF	TGTGCCAGCAGCCAAGATGGACTAGCGGGAGGGTACAATGAGCAGTTCTTC	.	TRBV3-1/TRBV3-2	TRBJ2-1	TRBD2
CASSSPEGGPLHSYNEQFF	TGTGCCAGCAGCAGTCCGGAGGGGGGACCTCTCCACTCCTACAATGAGCAGTTCTTC	.	TRBV21-1	TRBJ2-1	.
CASGLNRGNTEAFF	TGTGCCAGCGGTTTAAACAGGGGGAACACTGAAGCTTTCTTT	.	TRBV7-8	TRBJ1-1	TRBD1
CASSPQISGNTIYF	TGTGCCAGCAGCCCCCAGATCTCTGGAAACACCATATATTTT	.	TRBV7-2	TRBJ1-3	.
CASSDGQGYGYTF	TGTGCCAGCAGTGACGGACAGGGCTATGGCTACACCTTC	once	TRBV6-1	TRBJ1-2	TRBD1
CASRVFSGNTIYF	TGTGCCAGCAGGGTTTTCTCTGGAAACACCATATATTTT	.	TRBV6-5	TRBJ1-3	.
CASSRSKAFF	TGTGCCAGCAGCAGGTCCAAAGCTTTCTTT	.	TRBV21-1	TRBJ1-1	.
CATRSGTQSNQPQHF	TGTGCCACCCGGTCTGGGACACAAAGCAATCAGCCCCAGCATTTT	once	TRBV19	TRBJ1-5	.
CASSLEGLGYGYTF	TGTGCCAGCAGCTTGGAGGGGCTCGGGTATGGCTACACCTTC	.	TRBV5-5	TRBJ1-2	.
CASRAGPWQANEKLFF	TGCGCCAGCCGAGCCGGGCCCTGGCAGGCTAATGAAAAACTGTTTTTT	.	TRBV5-1	TRBJ1-4	.
CASSAFPYNEQFF	TGTGCCAGCAGTGCGTTTCCCTACAATGAGCAGTTCTTC	.	TRBV28	TRBJ2-1	.
CASSLWTGGTEAFF	TGTGCCAGCAGCTTATGGACAGGGGGCACTGAAGCTTTCTTT	.	TRBV5-5	TRBJ1-1	TRBD1
CASSSKSPWGTGVYNEQFF	TGTGCCAGCAGCTCCAAATCGCCCTGGGGGACAGGGGTCTACAATGAGCAGTTCTTC	.	TRBV5-6	TRBJ2-1	TRBD1
CASSLMSDEQFF	TGTGCCAGCAGCCTTATGTCCGATGAGCAGTTCTTC	.	TRBV5-4	TRBJ2-1	.
CASSQNSNQPQHF	TGTGCCAGCAGCCAGAATAGCAATCAGCCCCAGCATTTT	.	TRBV3-1/TRBV3-2	TRBJ1-5	.
CASSEPTGLNTEAFF	TGTGCCAGCAGCGAGCCCACTGGGTTGAACACTGAAGCTTTCTTT	.	TRBV9	TRBJ1-1	.
CASSGGTSSTDTQYF	TGTGCCAGCAGTGGTGGGACTTCGAGCACAGATACGCAGTATTTT	.	TRBV2	TRBJ2-3	.
CATSSGGYEQYF	TGTGCCACCAGTTCGGGGGGCTACGAGCAGTACTTC	.	TRBV24-1	TRBJ2-7	TRBD2
CASSGPPIGYEQYF	TGTGCCAGCAGTGGGCCTCCTATTGGCTACGAGCAGTACTTC	.	TRBV2	TRBJ2-7	.
CASSIVPYSNQPQHF	TGTGCCAGTAGTATAGTCCCATATAGCAATCAGCCCCAGCATTTT	.	TRBV19	TRBJ1-5	.
CASSFQGNTEAFF	TGTGCCAGCAGCTTTCAGGGGAACACTGAAGCTTTCTTT	once	TRBV5-5	TRBJ1-1	.
CASWRLGTGSTEAFF	TGTGCCAGCTGGCGCCTCGGGACAGGTTCCACTGAAGCTTTCTTT	.	TRBV19	TRBJ1-1	TRBD1
CASSLNYYEQYF	TGCGCCAGCAGCTTGAACTACTACGAGCAGTACTTC	.	TRBV5-1	TRBJ2-7	.
CASSLSSYEQYF	TGTGCCAGCAGCTTGAGCAGCTACGAGCAGTACTTC	.	TRBV5-4	TRBJ2-7	.
CASRRGQGETQYF	TGTGCCAGCAGACGAGGACAGGGAGAGACCCAGTACTTC	.	TRBV7-2	TRBJ2-5	TRBD1
CASSLLGSDTEAFF	TGTGCCAGCAGCTTATTGGGGTCGGACACTGAAGCTTTCTTT	.	TRBV7-9	TRBJ1-1	.
CASSHRQGTNEKLFF	TGTGCCAGCAGCCACAGACAGGGGACTAATGAAAAACTGTTTTTT	.	TRBV3-1/TRBV3-2	TRBJ1-4	TRBD1
CASSGPLASSYNEQFF	TGCGCCAGCAGCGGCCCGCTAGCGAGCTCCTACAATGAGCAGTTCTTC	.	TRBV5-1	TRBJ2-1	.
CASSSETRAGSRSPLHF	TGTGCCAGCAGCTCGGAGACCCGGGCAGGCTCGAGGTCACCCCTCCACTTT	.	TRBV5-6	TRBJ1-6	.
CASSLSPWSYTF	TGTGCCAGCAGTTTATCCCCCTGGAGCTACACCTTC	.	TRBV12-3/TRBV12-4	TRBJ1-2	.
CAWIRGSRELRQYF	TGTGCCTGGATTAGGGGAAGCCGGGAATTACGACAGTATTTT	.	TRBV30	TRBJ2-3	.
CAWSRDRGSSPLHF	TGTGCCTGGAGTCGGGACAGGGGGAGTTCACCCCTCCACTTT	.	TRBV30	TRBJ1-6	TRBD1